The T cell receptor beta chain under discussion was sequenced for a study of T-cell reconstitution after alpha-beta-depleted transplantation in children. CDR3 length: 14 residues. The germline gives CDR1 DFQATT, CDR2 SNEGSKA (reference sequence). With V trimmed by 5 bases and J by 4 bases, 7 bases remained unmatched. There are a few counts of this clonotype. Its antigen is still unknown. Unique molecular identifiers featured in how the TCRbeta library was prepared. TCRdb processed the PCR reads anew with MiXCR; each CDR3 protein has one entry. In the table there are 500,000 to 750,000 distinct CDR3 sequences, roughly a quarter of which are singletons. Study outcomes and limitations: By one year post-transplant, T-cell counts and diversity largely arose from T cells that were newly produced.

V and J are TRBV20-1 and TRBJ2-1; TRBD2 matches at 8 bases. The TCR originated in a boy younger than two with Wiskott-Aldrich syndrome, due to receive a stem cell transplant. Sequencing used PBMCs, obtained before TCRalphabeta/CD19-depleted stem cell transplant. The CDR3 nucleotides read TGCAGTGCTGCCAGACTAGCGAGGTACAATGAGCAGTTCTTC. Its protein is CSAARLARYNEQFF.